This T cell receptor beta chain emerged from a study of blood T cell repertoires in COVID-19. Study background: Specimens from acute and convalescent COVID-19 originated in the United States, Italy and Spain. The cDNA or gDNA used as material had been derived from T cells, B-cell-depleted T cells, or PBMCs.

Germline loops: CDR1 WSHSY, CDR2 SAAADI. V shed 3 bases and J 5 bases; nucleotides not matched to a gene: 3. The CDR3 runs 15 residues. Under the authors' procedure: How many nucleated cells were present was estimated from reference gene primer amplification. The method was immunoSEQ multiplex PCR; TCRdb's version includes in-frame clones alone and lacks a portion of them. The V and J calls and clone size were taken over from that table, and D and trimming were inferred from the DNA. The sample yields about 130,000 clones, around 81% seen once. The chain links TRBV10-2 to TRBJ1-4, with 10 bases matching TRBD1. The sequence was collected from a human donor in a cohort sampled during active COVID-19. Material: peripheral blood. This chain's CDR3 is CASSEMDRGNEKLFF. The CDR3 region has the DNA TGCGCCAGCAGTGAAATGGACAGGGGGAATGAAAAACTGTTTTTT.